This is a list of T cell receptor beta chains from one sample in a study of long-term antiretroviral therapy in people with HIV. Here immunoSEQ multiplex PCR was the method, and the copy in TCRdb shows in-frame clones only, minus some. The data show some 20,000 clones, with 82% seen just once and around 11% held by the top ten. Sequences were derived from unsorted PBMCs, sampled approximately 2.5 years after starting antiretroviral therapy. These receptors originate from a man aged 40-49 years with HIV. Each CDR3 is given with its conserved first and last residue. The D gene is left open where the match is weak. A clone size is listed for some rows: how often the clone was seen (once, few, many), or a class if it is expanded.

size,J,V,D,DNA,CDR3
-,TRBJ1-2,TRBV7-8,-,TGTGCCAGCAGCTTAGCTACGGGAAACTATGGCTACACCTTC,CASSLATGNYGYTF
few,TRBJ1-3,TRBV7-3,-,TGTGCCAGCAGGGTGGACAGCCGATCTGGAAACACCATATATTTT,CASRVDSRSGNTIYF
few,TRBJ2-2,TRBV5-6,-,TGTGCCAGCAGCTTGGGCCACTCGAACACCGGGGAGCTGTTTTTT,CASSLGHSNTGELFF
-,TRBJ2-7,TRBV6-6,-,TGTGCCAGCAGAGAGGCGCGAACAGCCTACGAGCAGTACTTC,CASREARTAYEQYF
few,TRBJ2-7,TRBV5-1,-,TGCGCCAGCAGCCCGAGCCCCCAGGGGCGAAGGGTCGAGCAGTACTTC,CASSPSPQGRRVEQYF
-,TRBJ2-2,TRBV5-1,TRBD1,TGCGCCAGCAGCTCGGACAGGGGCGGGACGGTCGCCGGGGAGCTGTTTTTT,CASSSDRGGTVAGELFF
-,TRBJ2-3,TRBV10-3,TRBD1,TGTGCCATCAGTGACTCGGGCAGGGGGACAGATACGCAGTATTTT,CAISDSGRGTDTQYF
few,TRBJ2-1,TRBV6-5,-,TGTGCCAGCGGGGGGGCATGGAATGAGCAGTTCTTC,CASGGAWNEQFF
-,TRBJ2-2,TRBV5-1,-,TGCGCCAGCAAGGATTATGGGGGCAACACCGGGGAGCTGTTTTTT,CASKDYGGNTGELFF
once,TRBJ2-1,TRBV10-3,-,TGTGCCATCAGTGAGTTAACGTTTTCTGGAGCGAACAATGAGCAGTTCTTC,CAISELTFSGANNEQFF
-,TRBJ1-6,TRBV5-1,-,TGCGCCAGCAGCCTTGGTGGCTCCCTTAATTCACCCCTCCACTTT,CASSLGGSLNSPLHF
-,TRBJ2-2,TRBV18,-,TGTGCCAGCTCTCGATCGCCTCCCCCGGCCACCGGGGAGCTGTTTTTT,CASSRSPPPATGELFF
-,TRBJ2-2,TRBV18,-,TGTGCCAGCTCACTTTACACCGGGGAGCTGTTTTTT,CASSLYTGELFF
-,TRBJ1-3,TRBV7-2,-,TGTGCCAGCAGCTTAGTCGGGGGGGGAAACACCATATATTTT,CASSLVGGGNTIYF
few,TRBJ1-2,TRBV6-5,TRBD1,TGTGCCAGCAGGGCTGGACAGGGAGGCTATGGCTACACCTTC,CASRAGQGGYGYTF
-,TRBJ2-2,TRBV9,TRBD2,TGTGCCAGCAGCGCCCTTCCCCTAGCGGGGGGGTCGAACACCGGGGAGCTGTTTTTT,CASSALPLAGGSNTGELFF
-,TRBJ2-1,TRBV18,-,TGTGCCAGCTCACTACAGGACACTCGGGGGCAGTTCTTC,CASSLQDTRGQFF
-,TRBJ1-1,TRBV25-1,TRBD1,TGTGCCAGCAGTCTACCGGGACAGTTCACTGAAGCTTTCTTT,CASSLPGQFTEAFF
once,TRBJ1-5,TRBV28,-,TGTGCCAGCAGTCCGCTCATTGCAGGGGAAGGTCAGCCCCAGCATTTT,CASSPLIAGEGQPQHF
-,TRBJ2-7,TRBV28,TRBD2,TGTGCCACCTGGGGGACTAGCGGTTCCTACGAGCAGTACTTC,CATWGTSGSYEQYF
-,TRBJ2-2,TRBV30,-,TGTGCGGAAGAGGAGACAACGAACACCGGGGAGCTGTTTTTT,CAEEETTNTGELFF
-,TRBJ1-5,TRBV28,-,TGTGCCAGCAGTTTAGTGCGCCAGCCCCAGCATTTT,CASSLVRQPQHF
-,TRBJ2-7,TRBV6-6,TRBD1,TGTGCCAGCAGTGGCCGGGACAGGAACTCCTACGAGCAGTACTTC,CASSGRDRNSYEQYF
-,TRBJ1-2,TRBV7-9,-,TGTGCCAGCAGCCCAGCGTTGGGCAGCACTAACTATGGCTACACCTTC,CASSPALGSTNYGYTF
-,TRBJ1-1,TRBV6-5,-,TGTGCCAGCGGAGAACAGGCGGGCACTGAAGCTTTCTTT,CASGEQAGTEAFF
-,TRBJ1-2,TRBV2,TRBD1,TGTGCCAGCAGCGGACAGGGTCTTTCTGGCTACACCTTC,CASSGQGLSGYTF
-,TRBJ1-4,TRBV30,-,TGTGCCTGGAGTTGGGCCGCAACTAATGAAAAACTGTTTTTT,CAWSWAATNEKLFF
-,TRBJ1-4,TRBV6-5,TRBD1,TGTGCCAGCAGTTACTCGAGACAGGGGAGTGAAAAACTGTTTTTT,CASSYSRQGSEKLFF
once,TRBJ1-2,TRBV7-9,-,TGTGCCACCCTAACACGAGGGGCAAGGTGCACCTTC,CATLTRGARCTF
-,TRBJ2-7,TRBV7-2,-,TGTGCCAGCAGCCCCTCCTACGAGCAGTACTTC,CASSPSYEQYF